A single sample gave rise to the 24 T cell receptor beta chains below, sequenced in a study of blood T cells in healthy people across ages. A second PCR, run for about 6 to 11 cycles, used a sample-barcoded 5' primer plus a J-beta primer mix. TCRdb re-called the 5' RACE reads through MiXCR, storing one row per CDR3 protein. The sample consists of fewer than 2 million distinct CDR3 sequences, about 39% of them appearing once. Sequenced material: blood. Receptors originate from a human donor in good health.

This clonotype turned up a few times. The chain carries TRBV7-6 and TRBJ2-3, with no clear D. Trimming shortened V by 2 bases and J by 2 bases, and 11 bases separated the two germline ends. The CDR3 length is 15 residues. Germline-derived CDR1 and CDR2 are SGHVS and FNYEAQ. The CDR3 here is CASSLSPPYTDTQYF. In DNA form, the CDR3 reads TGTGCCAGCAGCTTATCCCCCCCCTACACAGATACGCAGTATTTT.

This clonotype was counted at least ten times. This sequence joins TRBV28 and TRBJ2-5; 13 nucleotides align to TRBD2. V dropped 5 bases and J dropped 4; count of bases not matched to a gene: 7. This CDR3 is built from 16 residues. CDR1 is MDHEN, CDR2 SYDVKM, per germline. CDR3 bases: TGTGCCAGCAGTGTCGGACTAGCGGGGGTTGGAGAGACCCAGTACTTC. The encoded protein is CASSVGLAGVGETQYF. Full variable domain (rest looked up from reference TRBV28 and TRBJ2-5): DVKVTQSSRYLVKRTGEKVFLECVQDMDHENMFWYRQDPGLGLRLIYFSYDVKMKEKGDIPEGYSVSREKKERFSLILESASTNQTSMYLCASSVGLAGVGETQYFGPGTRLLVL.

This chain joins TRBV12-3 or TRBV12-4 and TRBJ2-5; D unresolved. The CDR3 length is 14 residues. Trimming stripped 11 bases from V and 2 bases from J, with 18 bases between. CDR3 in DNA: TGTGCCTCCCGGGCCCTAGAAGCGCAAGAGACCCAGTACTTC. Its translation is CASRALEAQETQYF.

The chain is built from TRBV4-1 and TRBJ2-3, with 8 bases matching TRBD1. Unmatched junction bases numbered 4, after V lost 4 bases and J lost 1 base. Per germline, CDR1 MGHRA and CDR2 YSYEKL. CDR3 length equals 15 residues. The CDR3 loop is CASSPDRGRTDTQYF. The CDR3 bases are TGCGCCAGCAGCCCCGACAGGGGCCGCACAGATACGCAGTATTTT.

This sequence joins TRBV11-1 and TRBJ2-1; D unclear. The CDR3 has 14 residues. From germline, CDR1 is SGHAT and CDR2 FQDESV (reference sequence). V was shortened by 7 bases and J by 5 bases, with 15 bases between the two germline ends. The CDR3 region has the DNA TGTGCCAGCAAAAACTGGCATTCTGACAATGAGCAGTTCTTC. Translating gives CASKNWHSDNEQFF.

V and J are TRBV30 and TRBJ1-6; D remains ambiguous. The CDR3 contains 15 residues. Germline V gives CDR1 GTSNPN, CDR2 SVGIG (reference sequence). V dropped 1 base and J dropped 9 bases, with 16 bases sitting between them. Here the CDR3 reads CAWSGRLNGGSPLHF. DNA for the CDR3: TGTGCCTGGAGTGGACGTTTAAATGGCGGTTCACCCCTCCACTTT.

This clonotype was picked up a small number of times. This chain links TRBV4-3 with TRBJ1-2; D is undetermined. The CDR3 covers 13 residues. Germline CDR1 LGHNA, CDR2 YSLEER. V lost 3 bases, J lost 7 bases, and 12 bases lay in between. CDR3 coding DNA: TGCGCCAGCAGCCAGGATGAGGGAGGTGGCTACACCTTC. Amino acid sequence: CASSQDEGGGYTF.

This clonotype has a handful of counts. The rearrangement links TRBV20-1 to TRBJ2-3, with D perhaps matching TRBD2 (6 bases). Per the germline V gene, CDR1 is DFQATT and CDR2 is SNEGSKA (reference sequence). Trimming removed 1 base from V and 7 bases from J, with 33 bases in between. The length of the CDR3 is 20 residues. The CDR3 sequence: CSARVSSPSPSAHLGNTQYF. The CDR3 coding sequence is TGCAGTGCTAGAGTCTCCTCCCCCTCTCCTAGCGCCCACCTGGGAAATACGCAGTATTTT.

The V and J genes are TRBV20-1 and TRBJ2-3, with 10 positions matching TRBD2. The ends lost 0 bases at V and 6 bases at J; junction bases unmatched: 6. CDR3 length: 15 amino acids. Germline lookup yields CDR1 DFQATT and CDR2 SNEGSKA (reference sequence). In DNA, the CDR3 is TGCAGTGCTAGAGATCAAGGACTAGCGGCGGATACGCAGTATTTT. Its protein product is CSARDQGLAADTQYF.

The chain joins TRBV4-1 to TRBJ1-4, with D possibly being TRBD1 (6 bases). Germline V gene lookup returns CDR1 MGHRA and CDR2 YSYEKL. The CDR3 contains 16 residues. V was pared by 3 bases and J by 2 bases, with 13 bases between. The CDR3 reads CASSQPNRVTNEKLFF. The CDR3 nucleotides read TGCGCCAGCAGCCAGCCTAACAGGGTCACTAATGAAAAACTGTTTTTT.

The rearrangement joins TRBV20-1 to TRBJ1-2, with D perhaps TRBD1 (5 bases). The length of the CDR3 is 16 residues. The germline CDR1 and CDR2 sequences are DFQATT and SNEGSKA (reference sequence). Trimming took 3 bases from V and 7 from J, leaving 24 bases between them. For the CDR3, the DNA is TGCAGTGCTAGGATAGCAGCGACTTACAGGCGGAGTGGCTACACCTTC. It translates to CSARIAATYRRSGYTF.

This rearrangement joins TRBV11-2 to TRBJ2-4; 7 positions agree with TRBD2. TRBJ2-5 explains the end of the DNA better; the J call may be wrong. The CDR3 has 17 residues. The V gene's germline CDR1 is SGHAT and CDR2 FQNNGV. In DNA, the CDR3 is TGTGCCAGCAGCTTAGGAATGGCCGGGGGGACCCGGGAGACCCAGTACTTC. Translated: CASSLGMAGGTRETQYF.

In nucleotides, the CDR3 is TGTGCCAGCAGCCCCCTAACAGGGGGGGCAGACGGCTACACCTTC. Amino acids: CASSPLTGGADGYTF. The chain couples TRBV9 to TRBJ1-2; 8 bases align to TRBD1. Germline trimming cut 4 bases from V and 8 bases from J; bases unmatched to any gene: 13. The CDR3 covers 15 residues. Germline CDR1 SGDLS, CDR2 YYNGEE. The variable domain in full, with the rest retrieved from reference TRBV9 and TRBJ1-2, is DSGVTQTPKHLITATGQRVTLRCSPRSGDLSVYWYQQSLDQGLQFLIQYYNGEERAKGNILERFSAQQFPDLHSELNLSSLELGDSALYFCASSPLTGGADGYTFGSGTRLTVV.

This chain connects TRBV5-5 to TRBJ1-4; tentative D call: TRBD1 (5 bases). V was pared by 6 bases and J by 5 bases, with 20 bases between. This CDR3 is 16 amino acids long. Germline CDR1 is SGHKS and CDR2 is YYEKEE (reference sequence). This CDR3 reads CASIRSGVVRNEKLFF. CDR3 nucleotide sequence: TGTGCCAGCATCCGCTCGGGGGTTGTTAGGAATGAAAAACTGTTTTTT. Complete variable domain (other parts from reference TRBV5-5 and TRBJ1-4): DAGVTQSPTHLIKTRGQQVTLRCSPISGHKSVSWYQQVLGQGPQFIFQYYEKEERGRGNFPDRFSARQFPNYSSELNVNALLLGDSALYLCASIRSGVVRNEKLFFGSGTQLSVL.

This chain connects TRBV20-1 to TRBJ2-7, with 8 bases lining up with TRBD2. The CDR3 is 14 residues long. J was trimmed by 0 bases and V by 3 bases; bases with no gene match: 4. Germline CDR1 reads DFQATT; CDR2 reads SNEGSKA (reference sequence). CDR3 sequence reads: CSASRRGGSYEQYF. CDR3 nucleotide sequence: TGCAGTGCTAGTAGACGGGGGGGCTCCTACGAGCAGTACTTC.

This clonotype has just a few counts. This sequence joins TRBV7-2 and TRBJ2-4; 8 bases fit TRBD2. J gave up 0 bases and V 0 bases, and 4 bases lay outside the gene matches. The CDR3 extends over 17 amino acids. The germline V gene has CDR1 SGHTA and CDR2 FQGNSA. The CDR3 protein is CASSLAVAGQAKNIQYF. The CDR3 DNA follows: TGTGCCAGCAGCTTAGCGGTAGCGGGGCAAGCCAAAAACATTCAGTACTTC.

This rearrangement joins TRBV6-5 to TRBJ2-5; D is ambiguous. Trimming removed 9 bases from V and 1 base from J, with 9 bases in between. Per the germline V gene, CDR1 is MNHEY and CDR2 is SVGAGI. The CDR3 has 12 residues. The CDR3 coding sequence is TGTGCCAGTGGCTTAGTCCAAGAGACCCAGTACTTC. Residues: CASGLVQETQYF.

The gene calls are TRBV6-2 or TRBV6-3 and TRBJ2-4; D is possibly TRBD2 (5 bases). Trimming removed 6 bases at V and 13 bases at J, with 16 bases between. Germline V CDR1 and CDR2: MNHEY, SVGEGT. The CDR3 totals 12 residues. DNA for the CDR3: TGTGCCAGCAGGGAACGTGACGGGAAGCAGTACTTC. It codes for CASRERDGKQYF.

The V gene is TRBV29-1, the J gene TRBJ1-1; no reliable D call. Germline CDR1 and CDR2: SQVTM and ANQGSEA. The CDR3 is 11 residues long. With 7 bases removed from V and 1 base from J, the gap between germline ends came to 7 bases. The CDR3 nucleotides are TGCAGCGGTCGGGAGAACACTGAAGCTTTCTTT. Its translation: CSGRENTEAFF. Using reference TRBV29-1 and TRBJ1-1 for the parts outside the CDR3, the full variable domain is SAVISQKPSRDICQRGTSLTIQCQVDSQVTMMFWYRQQPGQSLTLIATANQGSEATYESGFVIDKFPISRPNLTFSTLTVSNMSPEDSSIYLCSGRENTEAFFGQGTRLTVV.

In nucleotides, the CDR3 is TGCAGTGCTAGACATAGGGTGAAGGGGGCGGGATACTATGGCTACACCTTC. Its protein product is CSARHRVKGAGYYGYTF. The chain couples TRBV20-1 to TRBJ1-2, with 7 bases matching TRBD1. The CDR3 is made up of 17 amino acids. CDR1 DFQATT and CDR2 SNEGSKA come from the germline V gene (reference sequence). The V segment lost 2 bases and the J segment 3 bases; nucleotides outside the gene matches: 15.

J is TRBJ2-7 and V is TRBV6-5, with a tentative D call TRBD2 (7 bases). This CDR3 contains 15 residues. V was shortened by 7 bases and J by 6 bases, with 22 bases between the two germline ends. The germline CDR1 and CDR2 sequences are MNHEY and SVGAGI. The DNA for the CDR3 is TGTGCCAGCAACACCTTAGGGGGGGGGCCAGGCGAGCAGTACTTC. It yields the protein CASNTLGGGPGEQYF.

The chain is built from TRBV16 and TRBJ2-3, with TRBD2 matching 8 bases. Trimming at V came to 4 bases and at J to 10 bases, leaving 4 bases not matched to a gene. CDR3 length equals 12 residues. Germline V gene sequence: CDR1 KGHSY, CDR2 FQNENV. In nucleotides, the CDR3 is TGTGCCAGCAGCCGGACTAGCAAATCGCAGTATTTT. Translating gives CASSRTSKSQYF.

The rearrangement joins TRBV10-2 to TRBJ2-7; D gene uncertain. With 2 bases removed from V and 4 bases from J, the gap between germline ends came to 12 bases. CDR3 length equals 14 residues. Germline CDR1 WSHSY, CDR2 SAAADI. This CDR3 reads CASSEDPRYYEQYF. As DNA, the CDR3 is TGCGCCAGCAGTGAGGACCCCCGCTATTACGAGCAGTACTTC.

This sequence joins TRBV28 and TRBJ1-6; 9 positions match TRBD1. CDR1 is MDHEN and CDR2 is SYDVKM in the germline V gene. The CDR3 length is 16 residues. With V trimmed by 5 bases and J by 1 base, 3 bases remained unmatched. Written as DNA, the CDR3 is TGTGCCAGCAGTCCAGGGACAGGGTCCTATAATTCACCCCTCCACTTT. Amino acid sequence: CASSPGTGSYNSPLHF. Filled out from reference TRBV28 and TRBJ1-6, the complete variable domain reads DVKVTQSSRYLVKRTGEKVFLECVQDMDHENMFWYRQDPGLGLRLIYFSYDVKMKEKGDIPEGYSVSREKKERFSLILESASTNQTSMYLCASSPGTGSYNSPLHFGNGTRLTVT.